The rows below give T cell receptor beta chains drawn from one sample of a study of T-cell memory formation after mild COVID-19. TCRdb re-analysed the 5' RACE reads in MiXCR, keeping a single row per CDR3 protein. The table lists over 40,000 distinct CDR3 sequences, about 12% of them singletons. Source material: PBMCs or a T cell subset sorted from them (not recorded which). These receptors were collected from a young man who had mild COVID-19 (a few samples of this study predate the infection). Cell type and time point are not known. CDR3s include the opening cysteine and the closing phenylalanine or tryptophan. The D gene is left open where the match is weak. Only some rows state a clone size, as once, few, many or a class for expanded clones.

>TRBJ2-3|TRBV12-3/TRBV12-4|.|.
CASSRVSGDTQYF
TGTGCCAGCAGCAGAGTGAGCGGGGATACGCAGTATTTT
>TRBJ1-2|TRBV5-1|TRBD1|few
CASSFRDSNYGYTF
TGCGCCAGCAGCTTCCGGGACAGCAACTATGGCTACACCTTC
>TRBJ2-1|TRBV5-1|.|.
CASSLVLARDNEQFF
TGCGCCAGCAGCTTGGTTCTGGCGAGAGACAATGAGCAGTTCTTC
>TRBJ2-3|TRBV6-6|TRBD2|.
CASSLDITSGTSTDTQYF
TGTGCCAGCAGCCTAGACATTACTAGCGGGACGAGCACAGATACGCAGTATTTT
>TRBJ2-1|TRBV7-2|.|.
CASSLWSRPYNEQFF
TGTGCCAGCAGCTTGTGGAGCAGACCCTACAATGAGCAGTTCTTC
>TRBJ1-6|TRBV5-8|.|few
CASSRDGAYNSPLHF
TGTGCCAGCAGCCGGGATGGGGCCTATAATTCACCCCTCCACTTT
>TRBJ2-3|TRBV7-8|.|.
CASSFLLDPDTQYF
TGTGCCAGCAGCTTTCTCCTTGACCCAGATACGCAGTATTTT
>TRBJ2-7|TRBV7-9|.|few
CASSPALLGTAAYEQYF
TGTGCCAGCAGCCCCGCGCTATTGGGGACTGCAGCCTACGAGCAGTACTTC
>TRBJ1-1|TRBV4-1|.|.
CASSQTTQGNTEAFF
TGCGCCAGCAGCCAAACTACCCAGGGGAATACTGAAGCTTTCTTT
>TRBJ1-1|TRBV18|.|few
CASSPGVNTEAFF
TGTGCCAGCTCACCAGGGGTGAACACTGAAGCTTTCTTT
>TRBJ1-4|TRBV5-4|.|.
CASSLRGEEKLFF
TGTGCCAGCAGCTTGCGGGGGGAGGAAAAACTGTTTTTT
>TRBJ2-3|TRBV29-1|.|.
CSVGSSRGRWDTQYF
TGCAGCGTTGGGTCCTCGCGGGGCCGTTGGGATACGCAGTATTTT
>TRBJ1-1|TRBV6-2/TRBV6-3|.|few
CASTLTLSWGKAEAFF
TGTGCCAGCACCTTGACCTTGAGCTGGGGGAAGGCTGAAGCTTTCTTT
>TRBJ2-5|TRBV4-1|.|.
CASSQVAGVETQYF
TGCGCCAGCAGCCAAGTCGCAGGGGTGGAGACCCAGTACTTC
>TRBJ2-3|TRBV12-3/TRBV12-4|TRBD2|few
CASSPGTTTDTQYF
TGTGCCAGCAGCCCCGGGACTACCACAGATACGCAGTATTTT
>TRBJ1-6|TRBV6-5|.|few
CASSYSTRGGFSPLHF
TGTGCCAGCAGTTACTCGACCAGGGGAGGTTTTTCACCCCTCCACTTT
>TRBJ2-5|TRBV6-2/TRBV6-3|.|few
CASSAEGGRETQYF
TGTGCCAGCAGTGCCGAGGGGGGCCGCGAGACCCAGTACTTC
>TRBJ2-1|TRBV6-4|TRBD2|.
CASSETSGGYDEQFF
TGTGCCAGCAGTGAGACTAGCGGGGGGTACGATGAGCAGTTCTTC
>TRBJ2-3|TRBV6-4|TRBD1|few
CASAIQQGSSTDTQYF
TGTGCCAGCGCTATTCAACAGGGGTCCAGCACAGATACGCAGTATTTT
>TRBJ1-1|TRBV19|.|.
CASSILKRVFAGSNFEAFF
TGTGCCAGTAGTATCTTAAAAAGGGTGTTCGCGGGGAGCAACTTTGAAGCTTTCTTT
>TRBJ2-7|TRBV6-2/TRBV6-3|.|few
CATSGHDTYEQYF
TGTGCCACCTCGGGACACGATACCTACGAGCAGTACTTC
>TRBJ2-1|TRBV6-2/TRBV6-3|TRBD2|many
CASSYYDGGGNEQFF
TGTGCCAGCAGTTACTATGACGGGGGGGGAAATGAGCAGTTCTTC
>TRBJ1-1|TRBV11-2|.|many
CASSFGVGLAEAFF
TGTGCCAGCAGCTTCGGGGTAGGTCTGGCTGAAGCTTTCTTT
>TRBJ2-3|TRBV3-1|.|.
CASSQGPIRTDTQYF
TGTGCCAGCAGCCAGGGTCCTATCCGCACAGATACGCAGTATTTT
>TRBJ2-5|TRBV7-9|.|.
CASSFEGAETQYF
TGTGCCAGCAGCTTCGAGGGAGCAGAGACCCAGTACTTC
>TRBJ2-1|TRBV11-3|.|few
CASSLQGNEQFF
TGTGCCAGCAGCTTACAGGGGAATGAGCAGTTCTTC
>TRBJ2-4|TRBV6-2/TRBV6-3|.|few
CASRHRVYKNIQYF
TGTGCCAGCCGCCACCGGGTCTACAAAAACATTCAGTACTTC
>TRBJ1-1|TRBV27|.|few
CASSLWQSNTEAFF
TGTGCCAGCAGTTTGTGGCAGTCTAACACTGAAGCTTTCTTT
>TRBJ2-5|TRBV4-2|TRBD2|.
CASSQADTSGGAETQYF
TGTGCCAGCAGCCAGGCCGATACTAGCGGGGGGGCGGAGACCCAGTACTTC
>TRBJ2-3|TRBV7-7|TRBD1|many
CASSTLRGTDTQYF
TGTGCTAGCAGCACCCTCAGGGGGACAGATACGCAGTATTTT
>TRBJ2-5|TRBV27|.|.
CASSLQGYQETQYF
TGTGCCAGCAGTTTGCAGGGTTACCAAGAGACCCAGTACTTC
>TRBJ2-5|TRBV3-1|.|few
CASSRSDQETQYF
TGTGCCAGCAGCCGGTCCGACCAAGAGACCCAGTACTTC
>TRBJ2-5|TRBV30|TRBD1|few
CAWGQGAAQYF
TGTGCCTGGGGACAGGGGGCGGCCCAGTACTTC
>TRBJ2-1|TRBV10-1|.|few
CASSEALGPVNEQFF
TGCGCCAGCAGTGAGGCGCTAGGCCCAGTCAATGAGCAGTTCTTC
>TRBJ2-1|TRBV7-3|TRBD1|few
CASSQISGTGGREQFF
TGTGCCAGCAGCCAAATATCCGGGACAGGGGGCCGTGAGCAGTTCTTC
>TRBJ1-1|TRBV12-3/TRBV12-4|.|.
CASSWNDPWGEAFF
TGTGCCAGCAGCTGGAACGATCCCTGGGGCGAAGCTTTCTTT
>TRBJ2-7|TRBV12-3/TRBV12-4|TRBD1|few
CASSRTGGSYEQYF
TGTGCCAGCAGCCGGACAGGGGGATCCTACGAGCAGTACTTC
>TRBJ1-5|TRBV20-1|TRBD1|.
CSAGTGGHQPQHF
TGCAGTGCTGGGACAGGGGGCCATCAGCCCCAGCATTTT
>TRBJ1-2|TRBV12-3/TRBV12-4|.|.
CASSPSPGLLLYGYTF
TGTGCCAGCAGTCCGAGCCCGGGACTCCTCCTATATGGCTACACCTTC
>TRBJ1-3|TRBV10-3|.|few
CAISESSPGAGNTIYF
TGTGCCATCAGTGAGTCGAGCCCTGGGGCGGGAAACACCATATATTTT
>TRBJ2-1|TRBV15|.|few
CATSRAPGRNEQFF
TGTGCCACCAGCAGAGCGCCTGGGCGGAATGAGCAGTTCTTC
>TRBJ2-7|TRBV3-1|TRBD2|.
CASNPSYSGGPHEQYF
TGTGCCAGCAACCCGTCGTATAGCGGGGGGCCGCACGAGCAGTACTTC